A selection of T cell receptor beta chains follows, all from one sample in a study of early T cells in non-severe SARS-CoV-2 infection. TCRdb recomputed calls from the 5' RACE reads with MiXCR, one row per CDR3 protein. The data show 68,000 or so distinct CDR3 sequences, with 9% to 15% seen just once and more than 1.5% held by the top ten. Source material: whole blood. These receptors were obtained from an adult who was a healthcare worker with PCR-confirmed SARS-CoV-2 infection or an uninfected control (not recorded which). Both conserved end residues are part of each CDR3. A D gene is named only where the DNA matches it firmly. The listing skips clone size in some rows; elsewhere it reads once, few, many or a size class.

J gene: TRBJ2-5; D gene: .; clone size: .; V gene: TRBV10-1; CDR3 DNA: TGCGCCAGCAGTGAGTCGGCAGGCCAAGAGACCCAGTACTTC; CDR3 protein: CASSESAGQETQYF
J gene: TRBJ2-7; D gene: TRBD2; clone size: few; V gene: TRBV20-1; CDR3 DNA: TGCAGTGCTAGAGACCTAGCGGCTACACTCTACGAGCAGTACTTC; CDR3 protein: CSARDLAATLYEQYF
J gene: TRBJ2-6; D gene: .; clone size: .; V gene: TRBV29-1; CDR3 DNA: TGCAGCGTTGGTGACGGATCTGGGGCCAACGTCCTGACTTTC; CDR3 protein: CSVGDGSGANVLTF
J gene: TRBJ2-3; D gene: TRBD2; clone size: .; V gene: TRBV10-2; CDR3 DNA: TGCGCCAGCACTGCGGGGGGGCTCGGTACGCAGTATTTT; CDR3 protein: CASTAGGLGTQYF
J gene: TRBJ2-1; D gene: .; clone size: many; V gene: TRBV10-3; CDR3 DNA: TGTGCCATCAGTGACCTGAAGAGCTCCTACAATGAGCAGTTCTTC; CDR3 protein: CAISDLKSSYNEQFF
J gene: TRBJ1-5; D gene: .; clone size: medium-sized; V gene: TRBV11-2; CDR3 DNA: TGTGCCAGCAGCTACGGACAGAGCCAGATGAGCAATCAGCCCCAGCATTTT; CDR3 protein: CASSYGQSQMSNQPQHF
J gene: TRBJ1-1; D gene: TRBD1; clone size: many; V gene: TRBV10-2; CDR3 DNA: TGCGCCAGCAGTGAGTCCCGGACAGGGTATCCTGAAGCTTTCTTT; CDR3 protein: CASSESRTGYPEAFF
J gene: TRBJ1-3; D gene: .; clone size: many; V gene: TRBV7-8; CDR3 DNA: TGTGCCAGCAACCCCCACAGGGTCGGCGGAAACACCATATATTTT; CDR3 protein: CASNPHRVGGNTIYF
J gene: TRBJ2-1; D gene: TRBD2; clone size: few; V gene: TRBV4-2; CDR3 DNA: TGTGCCAGCAGCCAAGTAGGGACTAGTTATGAGCAGTTCTTC; CDR3 protein: CASSQVGTSYEQFF
J gene: TRBJ1-2; D gene: .; clone size: .; V gene: TRBV10-3; CDR3 DNA: TGTGCCATCAGCCGAGCTGGCGCCTATGGCTACACCTTC; CDR3 protein: CAISRAGAYGYTF
J gene: TRBJ2-3; D gene: TRBD2; clone size: .; V gene: TRBV7-9; CDR3 DNA: TGTGCCAGCAGCTTAGCCAGCGGGGGACCTTACACAGATACGCAGTATTTT; CDR3 protein: CASSLASGGPYTDTQYF
J gene: TRBJ1-2; D gene: .; clone size: many; V gene: TRBV7-9; CDR3 DNA: TGTGCCAGCAGCACCGACAGAAACTATGGCTACACCTTC; CDR3 protein: CASSTDRNYGYTF
J gene: TRBJ1-5; D gene: .; clone size: .; V gene: TRBV6-5; CDR3 DNA: TGTGCCAGCAGGCAGGGGACTGATAGCAATCAGCCCCAGCATTTT; CDR3 protein: CASRQGTDSNQPQHF
J gene: TRBJ2-3; D gene: TRBD2; clone size: many; V gene: TRBV10-2; CDR3 DNA: TGCGCCAGCATGGGTCGGGCGGGGGGCACAGATACGCAGTATTTT; CDR3 protein: CASMGRAGGTDTQYF
J gene: TRBJ2-5; D gene: .; clone size: few; V gene: TRBV19; CDR3 DNA: TGTGCCAGTAGTATAGACCCCAGCGGAGAGACCCAGTACTTC; CDR3 protein: CASSIDPSGETQYF
J gene: TRBJ2-1; D gene: .; clone size: few; V gene: TRBV14; CDR3 DNA: TGTGCCAGCAGTCACCCGACAGGCGGGAGCTCCTACAATGAGCAGTTCTTC; CDR3 protein: CASSHPTGGSSYNEQFF
J gene: TRBJ2-7; D gene: .; clone size: few; V gene: TRBV14; CDR3 DNA: TGTGCCAGCAGCCAAAACCAGGGTGGGTCCTACGAGCAGTACTTC; CDR3 protein: CASSQNQGGSYEQYF
J gene: TRBJ1-5; D gene: TRBD1; clone size: few; V gene: TRBV6-1; CDR3 DNA: TGTGCCAGCGGGGAGGGGGCAAGCAATCAGCCCCAGCATTTT; CDR3 protein: CASGEGASNQPQHF
J gene: TRBJ1-5; D gene: .; clone size: .; V gene: TRBV11-2; CDR3 DNA: TGTGCCAGCAGCTTAGTAGTGGGACGAGGTCAGCCCCAGCATTTT; CDR3 protein: CASSLVVGRGQPQHF
J gene: TRBJ2-3; D gene: TRBD2; clone size: many; V gene: TRBV6-1; CDR3 DNA: TGTGCCAGCAGTGAAAGGGAGGGGACAGATACGCAGTATTTT; CDR3 protein: CASSEREGTDTQYF
J gene: TRBJ1-5; D gene: .; clone size: few; V gene: TRBV12-3/TRBV12-4; CDR3 DNA: TGTGCCAGCAGCAATCTCTCGGGGATCAATCAGCCCCAGCATTTT; CDR3 protein: CASSNLSGINQPQHF
J gene: TRBJ2-3; D gene: .; clone size: few; V gene: TRBV7-2; CDR3 DNA: TGTGCCAGCAGCCCACCTAAGGATACGCAGTATTTT; CDR3 protein: CASSPPKDTQYF
J gene: TRBJ1-3; D gene: .; clone size: .; V gene: TRBV9; CDR3 DNA: TGTGCCAGCAGCTCCGGGCCGGGGTACGGGGACTATGGAAACACCATATATTTT; CDR3 protein: CASSSGPGYGDYGNTIYF
J gene: TRBJ2-7; D gene: .; clone size: .; V gene: TRBV6-1; CDR3 DNA: TGTGCCAGCAGTAAGACTATAGGAGGTTACGAGCAGTACTTC; CDR3 protein: CASSKTIGGYEQYF
J gene: TRBJ1-4; D gene: TRBD1; clone size: many; V gene: TRBV5-1; CDR3 DNA: TGCGCCAGCAGCTTGGCCGGGACAGTTGGCGAAAAACTGTTTTTT; CDR3 protein: CASSLAGTVGEKLFF
J gene: TRBJ2-6; D gene: .; clone size: .; V gene: TRBV6-4; CDR3 DNA: TGTGCCAGCAGTGACGGGAGTACCGGGGCCAACGTCCTGACTTTC; CDR3 protein: CASSDGSTGANVLTF
J gene: TRBJ2-2; D gene: .; clone size: .; V gene: TRBV9; CDR3 DNA: TGTGCCAGCAGCGTAGCGACACGCCCCGGGGAGCTGTTTTTT; CDR3 protein: CASSVATRPGELFF
J gene: TRBJ2-7; D gene: .; clone size: .; V gene: TRBV10-2; CDR3 DNA: TGCGCCAGCACGGGGATTTCCTACGAGCAGTACTTC; CDR3 protein: CASTGISYEQYF
J gene: TRBJ1-1; D gene: TRBD1; clone size: many; V gene: TRBV6-5; CDR3 DNA: TGTGCCAGCACCGAAAGAGGGACAGGGGATGAAGCTTTCTTT; CDR3 protein: CASTERGTGDEAFF
J gene: TRBJ1-1; D gene: .; clone size: many; V gene: TRBV7-2; CDR3 DNA: TGTGCCAGCAGCTTAGACAGGAACACTGAAGCTTTCTTT; CDR3 protein: CASSLDRNTEAFF
J gene: TRBJ2-1; D gene: TRBD2; clone size: .; V gene: TRBV29-1; CDR3 DNA: TGCAGCGTTGTAGGCGGGGGGGCGAATGAGCAGTTCTTC; CDR3 protein: CSVVGGGANEQFF
J gene: TRBJ1-5; D gene: .; clone size: many; V gene: TRBV10-3; CDR3 DNA: TGTGCCATCAGTACGTCGGTGGGGGACAATCAGCCCCAGCATTTT; CDR3 protein: CAISTSVGDNQPQHF
J gene: TRBJ2-3; D gene: .; clone size: many; V gene: TRBV7-2; CDR3 DNA: TGTGCCAGCAGCTTAGGACTCCGCACAGATACGCAGTATTTT; CDR3 protein: CASSLGLRTDTQYF
J gene: TRBJ2-5; D gene: .; clone size: .; V gene: TRBV2; CDR3 DNA: TGTGCCAGCAGTGACTACCTAGGCTACCTGGAGACCCAGTACTTC; CDR3 protein: CASSDYLGYLETQYF
J gene: TRBJ1-4; D gene: .; clone size: .; V gene: TRBV12-5; CDR3 DNA: TGTGCTAGTGGTTTGCCTGGAGAGGAGAAACTGTTTTTT; CDR3 protein: CASGLPGEEKLFF
J gene: TRBJ1-6; D gene: .; clone size: few; V gene: TRBV6-5; CDR3 DNA: TGTGCCAGCAGTTCTGGACCGGTAAATTCACCCCTCCACTTT; CDR3 protein: CASSSGPVNSPLHF
J gene: TRBJ2-1; D gene: .; clone size: few; V gene: TRBV5-4; CDR3 DNA: TGTGCCAGCAGCCTGGAGACTAGTCTCCAGGGGTTCTTC; CDR3 protein: CASSLETSLQGFF
J gene: TRBJ1-1; D gene: TRBD1; clone size: .; V gene: TRBV10-1; CDR3 DNA: TGCGCCAGCAGTGGAAAGACAGGGGTGGATCCTGAAGCTTTCTTT; CDR3 protein: CASSGKTGVDPEAFF
J gene: TRBJ1-2; D gene: .; clone size: many; V gene: TRBV29-1; CDR3 DNA: TGCAGCGATGCGGACGGACCCTATGGCTACACCTTC; CDR3 protein: CSDADGPYGYTF